This TCR beta chain stems from a study of blood T cell repertoires in COVID-19. Authors' processing steps: Estimation of nucleated cell counts was performed using reference gene primer amplification. TCRdb keeps only in-frame clones here, not all; method: immunoSEQ multiplex PCR. D and trimming were read from the DNA, whereas the V and J calls and clone size are those reported in that table. The data contain fewer than 250,000 clones, about nine tenths of them seen just once; the ten biggest clones take up less than 2%. The length of the CDR3 is 15 residues. CDR1 is MNHEY, CDR2 SVGAGI, per germline. Between the trimmed V and J ends, which lost 2 bases and 1 base, there was a span of 11 bases.

The sample was peripheral blood. This rearrangement joins TRBV6-5 to TRBJ1-1; D remains unclear. The origin of this receptor is a man aged 65 to 79 with acute or convalescent COVID-19. The CDR3 protein is CASSYRVRGNTEAFF. The CDR3 DNA sequence: TGTGCCAGCAGTTACCGGGTGCGGGGGAACACTGAAGCTTTCTTT.